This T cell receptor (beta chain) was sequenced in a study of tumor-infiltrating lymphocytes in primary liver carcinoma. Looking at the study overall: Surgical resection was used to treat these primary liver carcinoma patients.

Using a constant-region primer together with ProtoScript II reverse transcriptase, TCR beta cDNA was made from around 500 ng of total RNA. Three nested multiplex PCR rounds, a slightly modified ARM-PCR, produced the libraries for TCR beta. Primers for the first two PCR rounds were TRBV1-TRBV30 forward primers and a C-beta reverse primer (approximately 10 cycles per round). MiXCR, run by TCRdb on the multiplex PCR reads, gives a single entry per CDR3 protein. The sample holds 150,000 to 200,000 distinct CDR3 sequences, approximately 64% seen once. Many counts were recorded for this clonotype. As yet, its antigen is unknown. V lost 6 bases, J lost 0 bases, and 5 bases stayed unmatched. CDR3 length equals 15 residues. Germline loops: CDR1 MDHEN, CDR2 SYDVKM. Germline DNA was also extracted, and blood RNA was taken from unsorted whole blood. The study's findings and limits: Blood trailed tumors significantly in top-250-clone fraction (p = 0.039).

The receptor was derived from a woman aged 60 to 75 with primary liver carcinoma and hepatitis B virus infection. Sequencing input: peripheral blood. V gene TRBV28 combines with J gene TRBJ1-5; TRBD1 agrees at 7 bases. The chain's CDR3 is CASRFSGGSNQPQHF. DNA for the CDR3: TGTGCCAGCAGGTTTTCAGGGGGTAGCAATCAGCCCCAGCATTTT.